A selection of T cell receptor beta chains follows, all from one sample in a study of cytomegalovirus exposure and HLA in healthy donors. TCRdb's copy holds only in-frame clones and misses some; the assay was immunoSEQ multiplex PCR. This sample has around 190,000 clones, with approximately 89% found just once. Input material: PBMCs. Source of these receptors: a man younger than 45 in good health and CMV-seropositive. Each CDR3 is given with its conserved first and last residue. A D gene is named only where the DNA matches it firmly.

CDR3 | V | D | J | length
CSAAAGGGYTF | TRBV20-1 | . | TRBJ1-2 | 11
CASSEVPGQGYYEQYF | TRBV21-1 | . | TRBJ2-7 | 16
CASSSPSGNEQFF | TRBV7-9 | . | TRBJ2-1 | 13
CASSQGTSGGSSYNEQFF | TRBV4-3 | TRBD2 | TRBJ2-1 | 18
CASSRTPGLSYEQYF | TRBV28 | . | TRBJ2-7 | 15
CASSSKETSYGYTF | TRBV7-8 | . | TRBJ1-2 | 14
CASSSPGRNYGYTF | TRBV27 | . | TRBJ1-2 | 14
CASSQRATSLEYTQYF | TRBV4-1 | TRBD2 | TRBJ2-3 | 16
CASSLAGGPHF | TRBV7-2 | . | TRBJ2-5 | 11
CASSPGTGSSEQYF | TRBV19 | TRBD1 | TRBJ2-7 | 14
CSVVPVNSANTGELFF | TRBV29-1 | . | TRBJ2-2 | 16
CASSPATRVEQYF | TRBV5-4 | . | TRBJ2-7 | 13
CASSIEGPGELFF | TRBV19 | . | TRBJ2-2 | 13
CASSERGGDNSPLHF | TRBV2 | . | TRBJ1-6 | 15
CASIGQKSEQYF | TRBV28 | . | TRBJ2-7 | 12
CASSPEGQTYQPQHF | TRBV6-6 | . | TRBJ1-5 | 15
CASSFSGQETQYF | TRBV19 | . | TRBJ2-5 | 13
CASSLIPANGYTF | TRBV27 | . | TRBJ1-2 | 13
CASSILAQFVVETQYF | TRBV2 | TRBD2 | TRBJ2-5 | 16
CAWVNMNTEAFF | TRBV30 | . | TRBJ1-1 | 12
CSVAGQVGRGGYTF | TRBV29-1 | TRBD1 | TRBJ1-2 | 14
CASSRNTKMNTEAFF | TRBV4-1 | . | TRBJ1-1 | 15
CASSKVLAGKTYEQYF | TRBV19 | TRBD2 | TRBJ2-7 | 16
CATSRARDREETQYF | TRBV15 | . | TRBJ2-5 | 15
CASSPVDLGPGNTIYF | TRBV18 | . | TRBJ1-3 | 16
CASSLLGTVRGDEQYF | TRBV5-1 | TRBD1 | TRBJ2-7 | 16
CASSTNRGYNEKLFF | TRBV5-1 | TRBD1 | TRBJ1-4 | 15
CASSRRGADGNEKLFF | TRBV5-1 | . | TRBJ1-4 | 16